The source of this T cell receptor beta chain is a study of blood T cell repertoires in COVID-19. Study background: The United States, Italy and Spain provided the acute and convalescent COVID-19 samples.

TCRdb's table, derived via immunoSEQ multiplex PCR, lists solely in-frame clones and lacks some. The sample carries approximately 90,000 clones, approximately 80% recorded once. This CDR3 has 14 residues. Per the germline V gene, CDR1 is MDHEN and CDR2 is SYDVKM. The germline V and J ends were trimmed by 2 bases and 6 bases, with 11 bases remaining between them. Material: peripheral blood. This clonotype originated in a woman older than 75 with active or convalescent COVID-19. The chain is built from TRBV28 and TRBJ1-5; the D gene is possibly TRBD1 (6 bases). The CDR3 DNA follows: TGTGCCAGCAGTTTAGCTGGGGGCGGTCAGCCCCAGCATTTT. Protein: CASSLAGGGQPQHF.